The TCR beta chain under discussion was sequenced for a study of cytomegalovirus exposure and HLA in healthy donors. At collection, donors were nominally healthy, but unrecorded immune exposures were probable. 60 Vbeta and 13 Jbeta primers were used in PCR. Generated by immunoSEQ multiplex PCR, the TCRdb table keeps only in-frame clones and is missing some. The data hold 170,000 or so clones, with roughly 81% observed a single time. Remarks on this clone: Its specificity is unknown.

Findings and limits, study-wide: Later on, a genetic analysis was performed. It linked a missense variant in DCLRE1C with V- and J-gene trimming of TCR beta. TCR beta V segments were, for the most part, productive about 87% or about 30% of the time in an earlier analysis. HLA alleles showed associations with 16,951 TCR beta sequences in a later analysis, at a 0.05 false discovery rate.

In germline, CDR1 is LNHDA, CDR2 SQIVND (reference sequence). The length of the CDR3 is 15 residues. Germline trimming cut 5 bases from V and 6 bases from J; bases unmatched to any gene: 8. Sequencing input: PBMCs. This chain uses TRBV19 with TRBJ2-2; TRBD1 aligns across 8 bases. The receptor was derived from a girl aged 5-17 years in good health and CMV-seropositive. CDR3 sequence: CASSRAGQGAGELFF. The CDR3 DNA follows: TGTGCCAGTAGTCGGGCTGGACAGGGCGCCGGGGAGCTGTTTTTT.